The clone carrying this TCR beta chain was picked up one time. Its antigen is undetermined. The ends lost 5 bases at V and 2 bases at J; junction bases unmatched: 13. Germline V gene sequence: CDR1 SGHTA, CDR2 FQGNSA. This CDR3 has 17 residues. The sample originates from a study of cytomegalovirus exposure and HLA in healthy donors. Study outcomes and limitations: Cytomegalovirus status, reportedly, was diagnosed with high specificity and sensitivity by the classifier. Earlier findings revealed that most TCR beta V segments proved productive either about 90% or about 30% of the time.

Use of 60 Vbeta and 13 Jbeta primers characterized the PCR. Only in-frame clones appear in the TCRdb table, and some are missing; sequencing was by immunoSEQ multiplex PCR. Altogether about 160,000 clones are present, around 72% being singletons, with the ten largest covering 6% to 7.5%. The receptor was isolated from a man aged 40-49 years in good health and CMV-seropositive. The sequenced sample was PBMCs. The chain uses TRBV7-2 and TRBJ2-3; 7 bases are a match to TRBD2. CDR3 nucleotides: TGTGCCAGCAGCCCACTAGGGGCGGGAGAATTCACAGATACGCAGTATTTT. Encoded protein: CASSPLGAGEFTDTQYF.